This T cell receptor beta chain originates from a study of blood T cell repertoires in COVID-19. Study at large: The United States, Italy and Spain provided the acute and convalescent COVID-19 samples. PBMCs, B-cell-depleted T cells, or T cells provided the cDNA or gDNA that made up the material.

Trimming left V 5 bases short and J 7 bases short, with 8 bases between. The germline V gene encodes CDR1 MNHNY and CDR2 SVGAGI (reference sequence). This CDR3 is built from 12 residues. Original processing notes: Reference gene primer amplification gave estimated nucleated cell counts. Only in-frame clones appear in the TCRdb table, and some are missing; sequencing was by immunoSEQ multiplex PCR. V and J calls plus clone size are reproduced from that table; the DNA served to infer D and trimming. The table has a few hundred thousand clones, approximately 89% seen once. The sequence derives from a man aged 35 to 55 who had recovered from COVID-19. Sequencing input: peripheral blood. V and J are TRBV6-6 and TRBJ1-4; possibly TRBD1 for D (6 bases). CDR3 in amino acids: CASSLRGEKLFF. In DNA form, the CDR3 reads TGTGCCAGCAGTCTCAGGGGTGAAAAACTGTTTTTT.